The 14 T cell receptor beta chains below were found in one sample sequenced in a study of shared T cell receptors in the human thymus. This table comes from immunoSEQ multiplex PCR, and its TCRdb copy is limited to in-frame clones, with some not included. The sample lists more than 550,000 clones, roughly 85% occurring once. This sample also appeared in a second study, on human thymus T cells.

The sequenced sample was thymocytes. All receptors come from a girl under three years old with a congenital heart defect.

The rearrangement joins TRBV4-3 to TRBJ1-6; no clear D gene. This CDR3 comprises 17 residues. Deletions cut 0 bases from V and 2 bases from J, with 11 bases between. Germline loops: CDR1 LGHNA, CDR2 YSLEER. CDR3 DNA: TGCGCCAGCAGCCAAGATGTAATACGGGCCTATAATTCACCCCTCCACTTT. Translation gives CASSQDVIRAYNSPLHF.

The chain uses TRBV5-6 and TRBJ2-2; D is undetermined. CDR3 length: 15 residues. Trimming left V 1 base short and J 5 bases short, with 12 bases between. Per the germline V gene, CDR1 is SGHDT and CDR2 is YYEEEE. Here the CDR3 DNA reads TGTGCCAGCAGCTTGATCCCTCAGATGACCGGGGAGCTGTTTTTT. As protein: CASSLIPQMTGELFF.

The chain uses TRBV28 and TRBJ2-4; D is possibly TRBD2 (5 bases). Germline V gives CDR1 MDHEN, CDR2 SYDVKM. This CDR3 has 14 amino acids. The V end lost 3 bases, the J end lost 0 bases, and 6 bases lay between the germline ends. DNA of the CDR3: TGTGCCAGCAGTTTTGGACTAGCCAAAAACATTCAGTACTTC. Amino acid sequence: CASSFGLAKNIQYF.

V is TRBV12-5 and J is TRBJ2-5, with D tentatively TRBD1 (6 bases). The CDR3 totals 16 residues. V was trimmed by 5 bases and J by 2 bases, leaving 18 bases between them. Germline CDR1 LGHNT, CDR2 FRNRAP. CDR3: CASGRAWTEGQETQYF. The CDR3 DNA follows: TGTGCTAGTGGTAGAGCCTGGACAGAGGGACAAGAGACCCAGTACTTC.

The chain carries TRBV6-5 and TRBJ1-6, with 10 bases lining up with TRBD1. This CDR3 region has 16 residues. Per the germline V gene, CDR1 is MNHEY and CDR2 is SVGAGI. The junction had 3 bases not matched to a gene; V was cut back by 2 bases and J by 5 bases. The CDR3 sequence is CASSYRQGADNSPLHF. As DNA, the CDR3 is TGTGCCAGCAGTTACCGACAGGGGGCGGATAATTCACCCCTCCACTTT.

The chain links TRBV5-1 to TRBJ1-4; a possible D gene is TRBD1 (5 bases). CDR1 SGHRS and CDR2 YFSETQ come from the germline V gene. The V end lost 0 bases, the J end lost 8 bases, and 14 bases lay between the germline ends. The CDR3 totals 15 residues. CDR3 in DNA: TGCGCCAGCAGCTTGGATGGAGGGGAGAGCGAAAAACTGTTTTTT. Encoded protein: CASSLDGGESEKLFF.

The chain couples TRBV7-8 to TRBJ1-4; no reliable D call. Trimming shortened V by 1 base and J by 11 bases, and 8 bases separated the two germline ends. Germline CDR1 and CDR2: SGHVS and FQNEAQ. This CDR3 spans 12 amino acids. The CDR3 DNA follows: TGTGCCAGCAGCTTAGGGGAGACGAAACTGTTTTTT. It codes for CASSLGETKLFF.

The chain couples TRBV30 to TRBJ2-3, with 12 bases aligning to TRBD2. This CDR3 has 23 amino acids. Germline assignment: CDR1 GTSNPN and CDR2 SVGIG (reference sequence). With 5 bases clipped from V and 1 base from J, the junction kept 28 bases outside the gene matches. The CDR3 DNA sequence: TGTGCCTGGGGGGGTGCGTCGGCAATGAAAACCGAATGGACTAGCGGGGGCACAGATACGCAGTATTTT. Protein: CAWGGASAMKTEWTSGGTDTQYF.

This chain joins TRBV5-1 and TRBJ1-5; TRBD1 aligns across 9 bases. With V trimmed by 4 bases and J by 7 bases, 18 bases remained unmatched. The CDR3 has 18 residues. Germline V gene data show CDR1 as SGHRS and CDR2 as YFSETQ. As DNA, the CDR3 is TGCGCCAGCAGCACATGCCTTTCAACAGGGGGCGCAGGGCAGCCCCAGCATTTT. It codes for CASSTCLSTGGAGQPQHF.

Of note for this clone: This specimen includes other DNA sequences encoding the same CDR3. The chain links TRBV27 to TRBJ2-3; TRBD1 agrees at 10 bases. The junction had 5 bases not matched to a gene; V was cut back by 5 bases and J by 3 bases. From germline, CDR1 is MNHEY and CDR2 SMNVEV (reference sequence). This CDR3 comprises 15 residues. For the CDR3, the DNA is TGTGCCAGCAGTCTCGGACAGGGGGGTACAGATACGCAGTATTTT. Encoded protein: CASSLGQGGTDTQYF.

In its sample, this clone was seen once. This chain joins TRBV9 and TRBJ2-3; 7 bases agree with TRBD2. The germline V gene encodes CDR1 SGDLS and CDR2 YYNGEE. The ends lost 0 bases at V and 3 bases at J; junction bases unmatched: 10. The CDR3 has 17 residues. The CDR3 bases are TGTGCCAGCAGCGTAGTGAATCCTAGCGGTGGGACAGATACGCAGTATTTT. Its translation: CASSVVNPSGGTDTQYF.

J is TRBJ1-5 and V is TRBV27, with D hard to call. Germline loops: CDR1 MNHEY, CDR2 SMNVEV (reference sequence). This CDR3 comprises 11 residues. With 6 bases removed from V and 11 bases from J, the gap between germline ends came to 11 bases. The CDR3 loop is CASRTGVTQHF. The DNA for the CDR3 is TGTGCCAGCAGGACCGGGGTGACCCAGCATTTT.

DNA for the CDR3: TGTGCCAGCAGCCGGCACCGCAGCGGGGGGTTGAGCACAGATACGCAGTATTTT. Translation: CASSRHRSGGLSTDTQYF. The chain links TRBV16 to TRBJ2-3, with 9 nucleotides matching TRBD2. The CDR3 runs 18 residues. CDR1 is KGHSY, CDR2 FQNENV, per germline. V lost 4 bases to trimming and J lost 0 bases; unmatched junction nucleotides: 11.

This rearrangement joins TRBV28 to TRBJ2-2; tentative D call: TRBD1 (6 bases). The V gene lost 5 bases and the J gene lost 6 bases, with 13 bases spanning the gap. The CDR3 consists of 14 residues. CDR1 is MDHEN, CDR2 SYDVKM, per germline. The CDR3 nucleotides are TGTGCCAGCAGTCCTATACAGGGCGCCGGGGAGCTGTTTTTT. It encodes CASSPIQGAGELFF. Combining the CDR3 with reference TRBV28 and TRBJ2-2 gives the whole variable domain DVKVTQSSRYLVKRTGEKVFLECVQDMDHENMFWYRQDPGLGLRLIYFSYDVKMKEKGDIPEGYSVSREKKERFSLILESASTNQTSMYLCASSPIQGAGELFFGEGSRLTVL.